This entry lists 6 T cell receptor beta chains sequenced from one sample in a study of T cells in Graves' hyperthyroidism and ophthalmopathy. RNA transcripts provided the source from which TCR beta CDR3 regions were amplified. HTBI primers were employed in a first-round RT-PCR of the TCR CDR3. A single record per CDR3 protein comes from TCRdb applying MiXCR to the multiplex PCR reads. The sample has over 500,000 distinct CDR3 sequences; 16% are singletons. What was sequenced was blood. The receptors derive from a woman younger than 45 with Graves' ophthalmopathy.

V gene TRBV12-3 or TRBV12-4 combines with J gene TRBJ2-7; 10 bases agree with TRBD1. This CDR3 has 15 amino acids. V dropped 6 bases and J dropped 3; count of bases not matched to a gene: 8. The CDR3 DNA reads TGTGCCAGCAGCGAAATCCGGGACAGGGGCTACGAGCAGTACTTC. This gives the protein CASSEIRDRGYEQYF.

This clonotype appeared many times. The V call is TRBV7-2, the J call TRBJ1-5, with 7 bases fitting TRBD1. Per germline, CDR1 SGHTA and CDR2 FQGNSA. V dropped 4 bases and J dropped 2; count of bases not matched to a gene: 2. CDR3 length: 14 amino acids. CDR3 loop: CASSSDRGNQPQHF. CDR3 nucleotides: TGTGCCAGCAGCTCAGACAGGGGCAATCAGCCCCAGCATTTT.

This clonotype was observed once. V usage is TRBV7-2 and J usage is TRBJ2-2; 8 nucleotides match TRBD1. J gave up 4 bases and V 3 bases, and 7 bases lay outside the gene matches. The germline CDR1 and CDR2 sequences are SGHTA and FQGNSA. The CDR3 spans 16 residues. CDR3 loop: CASSLNPGGSTGELFF. In DNA form, the CDR3 reads TGTGCCAGCAGCTTGAATCCAGGGGGCAGCACCGGGGAGCTGTTTTTT.

J is TRBJ1-3 and V is TRBV7-8, with a weak D call TRBD1 (5 bases). This CDR3 spans 19 amino acids. Trimming pared 4 bases from V and 2 bases from J, leaving 24 bases between. Germline V gene data show CDR1 as SGHVS and CDR2 as FQNEAQ. The CDR3 nucleotides are TGTGCCAGCAGCTCCCTCGGGGGGGAGCGCTGGGTTCCTGGAAACACCATATATTTT. Translating it yields CASSSLGGERWVPGNTIYF.

This clonotype was observed many times. V is TRBV28 and J is TRBJ1-4, with unresolved D. The CDR3 consists of 15 residues. Trimming removed 5 bases from V and 0 bases from J, with 10 bases in between. Germline V gene data show CDR1 as MDHEN and CDR2 as SYDVKM. CDR3 in DNA: TGTGCCAGCAGTCCCAGGACTGCAACTAATGAAAAACTGTTTTTT. This gives the protein CASSPRTATNEKLFF.

This clonotype was recorded many times. The rearrangement links TRBV6-1 to TRBJ2-7; D unresolved. The CDR3 runs 13 residues. Germline V lookup: CDR1 MNHNS, CDR2 SASEGT. Trimming removed 1 base at V and 2 bases at J, with 6 bases between. CDR3: CASSEEVPYEQYF. CDR3 nucleotides: TGTGCCAGCAGTGAAGAAGTTCCCTACGAGCAGTACTTC.